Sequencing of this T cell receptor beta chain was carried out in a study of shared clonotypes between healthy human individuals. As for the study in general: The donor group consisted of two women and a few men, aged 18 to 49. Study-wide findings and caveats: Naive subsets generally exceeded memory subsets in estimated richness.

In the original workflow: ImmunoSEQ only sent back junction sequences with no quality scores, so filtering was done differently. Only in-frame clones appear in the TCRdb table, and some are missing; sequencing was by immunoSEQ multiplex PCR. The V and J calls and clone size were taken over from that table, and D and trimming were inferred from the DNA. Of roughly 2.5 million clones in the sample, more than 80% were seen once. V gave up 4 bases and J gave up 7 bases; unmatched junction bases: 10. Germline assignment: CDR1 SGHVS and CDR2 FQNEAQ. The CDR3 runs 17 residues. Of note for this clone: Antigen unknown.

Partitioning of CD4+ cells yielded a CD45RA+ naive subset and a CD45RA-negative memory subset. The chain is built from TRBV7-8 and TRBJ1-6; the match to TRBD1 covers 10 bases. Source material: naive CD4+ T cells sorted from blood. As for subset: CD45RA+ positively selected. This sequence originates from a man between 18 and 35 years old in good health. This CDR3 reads CASSSRPGQGKNSPLHF. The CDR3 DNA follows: TGTGCCAGCAGCTCAAGGCCGGGACAGGGGAAGAATTCACCCCTCCACTTT.